The 7 T cell receptor beta chains reported below all come from one sample, sequenced in a study of cytomegalovirus exposure and HLA in healthy donors (dated by TCRdb to about 2017). Receptors were amplified or captured by the immunoSEQ multiplex PCR assay. The multiplex PCR relied on a mix of 60 forward primers for TCR Vbeta segments and 13 reverse primers for TCR Jbeta segments. TCRdb obtained this table from immuneACCESS and retained in-frame rearrangements with V and J assigned. These tables miss some clones; where compared with another copy, unresolved V genes account for less than half of the shortfall, and the remainder is unexplained. For this sample there are approximately 120,000 clones; roughly 79% appear just once. Clones ranked in the top ten supply under 2.5% of the sample. The sequenced sample consisted of PBMCs. These receptors all come from a woman in her thirties in good health and CMV-seronegative.

The chain uses TRBV4-2 and TRBJ2-1; 12 nucleotides match TRBD2. V lost 1 base and J lost 3; bases outside the gene matches: 4. There are 17 residues in the CDR3. Germline CDR1 LGHNA, CDR2 YNFKEQ. The CDR3 DNA sequence: TGTGCCAGCAGCCAAGCCCTAGCGGGAGGGGACTACAATGAGCAGTTCTTC. Amino acid sequence: CASSQALAGGDYNEQFF.

This chain connects TRBV18 to TRBJ2-2; D not resolved. CDR1 and CDR2 from the germline V gene are KGHSH and LQKENI. This CDR3 is 14 amino acids long. Trimming took 3 bases from V and 5 from J, leaving 10 bases between them. The CDR3 DNA reads as TGTGCCAGCTCACCGATAGAACGGACCGGGGAGCTGTTTTTT. This gives the protein CASSPIERTGELFF.

The chain links TRBV13 to TRBJ2-7; TRBD2 agrees at 11 bases. The length of the CDR3 is 16 residues. The V and J ends lost 5 bases and 0 bases, in that order; junction bases with no gene match: 6. CDR1 PRHDT and CDR2 FYEKMQ come from the germline V gene (reference sequence). The CDR3 reads CASSQTSGSPSYEQYF. The CDR3 bases are TGTGCCAGCAGCCAAACTAGCGGGAGTCCCTCCTACGAGCAGTACTTC.

The chain has TRBV4-2 and TRBJ1-4, with D maybe TRBD1 (6 bases). Trimming took off 1 base at V and 8 bases at J, with 11 bases between the two ends. The germline V gene encodes CDR1 LGHNA and CDR2 YNFKEQ. The CDR3 runs to 14 residues. The CDR3 DNA reads TGTGCCAGCAGCCAAGCGGCGCAGGGGGAAAAACTGTTTTTT. Translating gives CASSQAAQGEKLFF.

V usage is TRBV27 and J usage is TRBJ1-5, with TRBD1 matching 9 bases. The V gene end was trimmed by 5 bases and the J gene end by 9 bases; junction bases not matched to a gene: 8. The CDR3 is made up of 14 amino acids. In germline, CDR1 is MNHEY, CDR2 SMNVEV (reference sequence). This CDR3 reads CASSAGQGPRPQHF. The CDR3 DNA sequence: TGTGCCAGCAGTGCGGGACAGGGTCCCCGGCCCCAGCATTTT.

This chain joins TRBV6-1 and TRBJ2-7, with TRBD1 matching 8 bases. This CDR3 is built from 16 residues. Germline V gene data show CDR1 as MNHNS and CDR2 as SASEGT. J gave up 1 base and V 4 bases, and 9 bases lay outside the gene matches. The CDR3 coding sequence is TGTGCCAGCAGTGGGGGACAGGCCCTCGGGTCCTACGAGCAGTACTTC. Its protein product is CASSGGQALGSYEQYF.

The sample holds one count of this clone. V is TRBV25-1 and J is TRBJ1-1; D possibly corresponds to TRBD1 (6 bases). Deletions cut 8 bases from V and 1 base from J, with 14 bases between. The CDR3 is made up of 14 amino acids. Germline lookup yields CDR1 MGHDK and CDR2 SYGVNS. CDR3 nucleotide sequence: TGTGCCAGCTCCCCCCAGGGGACGAACACTGAAGCTTTCTTT. Its protein product is CASSPQGTNTEAFF.